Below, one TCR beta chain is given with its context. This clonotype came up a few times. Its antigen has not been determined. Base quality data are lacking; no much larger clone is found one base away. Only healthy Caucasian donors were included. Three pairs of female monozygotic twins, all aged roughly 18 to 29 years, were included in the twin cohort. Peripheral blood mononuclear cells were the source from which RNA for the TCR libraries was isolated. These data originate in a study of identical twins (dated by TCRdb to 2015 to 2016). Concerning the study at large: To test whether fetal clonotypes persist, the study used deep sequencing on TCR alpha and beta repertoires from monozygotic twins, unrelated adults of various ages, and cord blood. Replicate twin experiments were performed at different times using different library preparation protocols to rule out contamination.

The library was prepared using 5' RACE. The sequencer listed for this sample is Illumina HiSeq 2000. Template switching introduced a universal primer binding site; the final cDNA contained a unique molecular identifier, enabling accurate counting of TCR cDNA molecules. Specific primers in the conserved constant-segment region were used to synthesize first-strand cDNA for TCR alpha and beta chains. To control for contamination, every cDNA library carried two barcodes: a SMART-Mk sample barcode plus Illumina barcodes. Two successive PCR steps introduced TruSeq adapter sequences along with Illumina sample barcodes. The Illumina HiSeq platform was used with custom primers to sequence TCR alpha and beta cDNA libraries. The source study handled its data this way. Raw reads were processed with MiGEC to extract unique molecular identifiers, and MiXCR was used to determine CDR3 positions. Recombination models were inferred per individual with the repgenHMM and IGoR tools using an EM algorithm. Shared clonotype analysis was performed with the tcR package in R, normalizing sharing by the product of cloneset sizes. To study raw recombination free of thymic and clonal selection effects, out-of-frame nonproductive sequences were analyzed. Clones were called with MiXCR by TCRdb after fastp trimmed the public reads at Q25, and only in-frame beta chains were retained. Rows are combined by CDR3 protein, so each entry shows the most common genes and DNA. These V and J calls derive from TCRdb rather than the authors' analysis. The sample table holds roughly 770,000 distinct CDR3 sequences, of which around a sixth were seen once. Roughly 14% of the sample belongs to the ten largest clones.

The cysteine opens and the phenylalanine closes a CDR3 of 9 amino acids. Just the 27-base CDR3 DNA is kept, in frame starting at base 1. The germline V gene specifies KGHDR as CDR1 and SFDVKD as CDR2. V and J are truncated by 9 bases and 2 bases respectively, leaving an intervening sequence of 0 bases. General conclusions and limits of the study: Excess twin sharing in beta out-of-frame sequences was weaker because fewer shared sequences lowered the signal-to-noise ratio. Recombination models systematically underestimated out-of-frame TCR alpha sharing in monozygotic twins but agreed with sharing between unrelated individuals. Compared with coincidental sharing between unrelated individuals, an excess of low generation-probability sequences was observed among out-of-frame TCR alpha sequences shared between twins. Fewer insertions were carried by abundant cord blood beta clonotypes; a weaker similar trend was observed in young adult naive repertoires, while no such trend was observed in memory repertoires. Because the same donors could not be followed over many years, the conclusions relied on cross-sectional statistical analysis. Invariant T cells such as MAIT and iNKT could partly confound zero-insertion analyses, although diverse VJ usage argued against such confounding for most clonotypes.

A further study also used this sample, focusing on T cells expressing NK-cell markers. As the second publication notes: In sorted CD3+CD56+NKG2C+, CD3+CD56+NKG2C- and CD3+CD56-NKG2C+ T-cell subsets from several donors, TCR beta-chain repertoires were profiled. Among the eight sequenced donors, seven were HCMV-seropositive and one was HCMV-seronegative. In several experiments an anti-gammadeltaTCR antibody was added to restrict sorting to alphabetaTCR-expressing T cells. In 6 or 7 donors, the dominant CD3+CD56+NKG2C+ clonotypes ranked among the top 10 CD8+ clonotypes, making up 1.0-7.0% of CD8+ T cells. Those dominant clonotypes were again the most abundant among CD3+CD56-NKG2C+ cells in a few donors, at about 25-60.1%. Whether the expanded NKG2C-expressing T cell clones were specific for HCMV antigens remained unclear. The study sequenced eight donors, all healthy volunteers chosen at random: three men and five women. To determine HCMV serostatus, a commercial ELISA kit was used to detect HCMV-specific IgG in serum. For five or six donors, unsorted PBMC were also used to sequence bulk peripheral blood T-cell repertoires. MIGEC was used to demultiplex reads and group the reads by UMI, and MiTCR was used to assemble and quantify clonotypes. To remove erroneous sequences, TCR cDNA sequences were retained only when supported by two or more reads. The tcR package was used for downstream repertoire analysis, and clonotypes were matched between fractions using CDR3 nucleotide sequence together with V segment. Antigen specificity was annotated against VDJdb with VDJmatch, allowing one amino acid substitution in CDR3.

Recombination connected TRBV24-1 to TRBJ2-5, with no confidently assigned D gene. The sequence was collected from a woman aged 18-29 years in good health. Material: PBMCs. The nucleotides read TGTGCCACCCAAGAGACCCAGTACTTC. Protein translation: CATQETQYF.